This passage covers 24 T cell receptor beta chains from one sample sequenced in a study of T cell repertoires in cytomegalovirus infection. TCRdb passed the reads through MiXCR, listing each CDR3 protein once. The sample lists approximately 1,000,000 distinct CDR3 sequences, around 29% occurring once. Their antigens remain unidentified. Sequencing used cultured CD8+ T cells from PBMCs, obtained from culture after CMV antigen stimulation. The source of these receptors is a human donor in good health (CMV status not recorded). Some clones in this sample may be carry-over from other donors' samples.

The chain uses TRBV20-1 and TRBJ1-6, with D unresolved. V lost 2 bases, J lost 0 bases, and 14 bases lay in between. CDR1 DFQATT and CDR2 SNEGSKA come from the germline V gene (reference sequence). The length of the CDR3 is 17 residues. The CDR3 loop is CSARPWAASSYNSPLHF. In DNA form, the CDR3 reads TGCAGTGCTAGACCTTGGGCGGCGAGCTCCTATAATTCACCCCTCCACTTT.

The chain has TRBV6-2 or TRBV6-3 and TRBJ2-4; D not certain. Trimming removed 2 bases from V and 0 bases from J, with 8 bases in between. This CDR3 has 15 amino acids. From germline, CDR1 is MNHEY and CDR2 SVGEGT. This chain's CDR3 is CASSYPAQAKNIQYF. CDR3 nucleotide sequence: TGTGCCAGCAGTTACCCAGCTCAAGCCAAAAACATTCAGTACTTC.

This clonotype has a handful of counts. V gene TRBV6-2 or TRBV6-3 combines with J gene TRBJ2-7; 11 nucleotides agree with TRBD2. CDR1 and CDR2 from the germline V gene are MNHEY and SVGEGT. The V gene end was trimmed by 6 bases and the J gene end by 3 bases; junction bases not matched to a gene: 4. CDR3 size: 14 residues. CDR3 sequence: CASRLAGDFYEQYF. Written as DNA, the CDR3 is TGTGCCAGCAGACTAGCGGGGGACTTCTACGAGCAGTACTTC.

This clonotype has at least ten counts. The chain employs TRBV7-8 and TRBJ2-2; possibly TRBD1 for D (6 bases). This CDR3 is 17 amino acids long. Germline V gene data show CDR1 as SGHVS and CDR2 as FQNEAQ. V lost 5 bases to trimming and J lost 1 base, with 17 bases between them. CDR3 nucleotides: TGTGCCAGCAGCCTTTTTGAGGGGGAGAAGAACACCGGGGAGCTGTTTTTT. Encoded protein: CASSLFEGEKNTGELFF.

The chain joins TRBV12-5 to TRBJ2-5; TRBD2 agrees at 9 bases. The trim removed 4 bases at V and 1 base at J, leaving 7 bases unmatched. Germline V CDR1 and CDR2: LGHNT, FRNRAP. This CDR3 comprises 16 residues. CDR3 in amino acids: CASGWSGGPLQETQYF. CDR3 coding DNA: TGTGCTAGTGGTTGGAGCGGGGGGCCCCTCCAAGAGACCCAGTACTTC.

The gene calls are TRBV6-2 or TRBV6-3 and TRBJ1-1, with unresolved D. V was trimmed by 5 bases and J by 11 bases, leaving 12 bases between them. Germline CDR1 is MNHEY and CDR2 is SVGEGT. This CDR3 is built from 11 residues. The CDR3, as DNA: TGTGCCAGCAGTGTCTCCCGAAGGGCTTTCTTT. This translates into CASSVSRRAFF.

The V call is TRBV4-1, the J call TRBJ2-3, with a tentative D call TRBD2 (5 bases). The CDR3 loop spans 16 amino acids. Germline V gene lookup returns CDR1 MGHRA and CDR2 YSYEKL. V was shortened by 1 base and J by 1 base, with 12 bases between the two germline ends. CDR3 amino acids: CASSQVGPGGTDTQYF. DNA of the CDR3: TGCGCCAGCAGCCAAGTCGGGCCCGGGGGCACAGATACGCAGTATTTT.

The gene calls are TRBV23-1 and TRBJ2-5; D ambiguous. TRBV23-1 counts as an open reading frame of uncertain function. The CDR3 runs to 15 residues. V shed 0 bases and J shed 2 bases, with 10 bases lying between them. CDR3 sequence (DNA): TGCGCCAGCAGTCAATCTACTGGTCGGCAAGAGACCCAGTACTTC. It specifies CASSQSTGRQETQYF.

This clonotype was seen a handful of times. This sequence joins TRBV7-9 and TRBJ1-1; D not resolved. The length of the CDR3 is 12 residues. The germline V gene encodes CDR1 SEHNR and CDR2 FQNEAQ (reference sequence). V shed 6 bases and J shed 3 bases, with 8 bases lying between them. CDR3 DNA sequence: TGTGCCAGCAGGGACCCCTACACTGAAGCTTTCTTT. This gives the protein CASRDPYTEAFF.

The sample holds a few counts of this clonotype. The genes are TRBV11-2 and TRBJ1-5, with D possibly TRBD1 on 6 matching bases. Per germline, CDR1 SGHAT and CDR2 FQNNGV. The CDR3 spans 15 residues. V was clipped by 5 bases and J by 0 bases, with 11 bases between them. CDR3 in amino acids: CASSRDTSSNQPQHF. DNA for the CDR3: TGTGCCAGCAGCAGGGACACTAGTAGCAATCAGCCCCAGCATTTT.

V and J are TRBV7-3 and TRBJ2-1, with TRBD2 identical over 13 bases. The germline gives CDR1 SGHTA, CDR2 FQGTGA. The CDR3 totals 15 residues. V lost 3 bases and J lost 8; bases outside the gene matches: 4. The chain's CDR3 is CASSFTSGGADEQFF. For the CDR3, the DNA is TGTGCCAGCAGCTTTACTAGCGGGGGGGCCGATGAGCAGTTCTTC. The whole variable domain, filled in from reference TRBV7-3 and TRBJ2-1, reads GAGVSQTPSNKVTEKGKYVELRCDPISGHTALYWYRQSLGQGPEFLIYFQGTGAADDSGLPNDRFFAVRPEGSVSTLKIQRTERGDSAVYLCASSFTSGGADEQFFGPGTRLTVL.

The gene calls are TRBV6-8 and TRBJ2-4, with 8 bases that match TRBD1. V shed 6 bases, J shed 8 bases, and the junction held 6 bases outside the gene matches. The germline V gene encodes CDR1 MNHGY and CDR2 SAAAGT. The CDR3 totals 13 residues. DNA of the CDR3: TGTGCCAGCAGAAACGACAGGGGACACATTCAGTACTTC. It translates to CASRNDRGHIQYF.

The V and J genes are TRBV2 and TRBJ1-1, with 9 bases fitting TRBD1. Germline V gene sequence: CDR1 SNHLY, CDR2 FYNNEI. V lost 11 bases and J lost 5; bases outside the gene matches: 15. The length of the CDR3 is 15 residues. The CDR3: CAGDGTGRVVTEAFF. The DNA of the CDR3 is TGTGCCGGGGACGGGACAGGGCGTGTAGTAACTGAAGCTTTCTTT. Full variable domain (outside the CDR3, taken from reference TRBV2 and TRBJ1-1): EPEVTQTPSHQVTQMGQEVILRCVPISNHLYFYWYRQILGQKVEFLVSFYNNEISEKSEIFDDQFSVERPDGSNFTLKIRSTKLEDSAMYFCAGDGTGRVVTEAFFGQGTRLTVV.

There are many counts of this clonotype. The chain employs TRBV20-1 and TRBJ2-3; the D is unclear. The germline V gene encodes CDR1 DFQATT and CDR2 SNEGSKA (reference sequence). Trimming pared 4 bases from V and 2 bases from J, leaving 10 bases between. The CDR3 runs 13 residues. The CDR3 loop reads CSATWAYTDTQYF. As DNA, the CDR3 is TGCAGTGCTACGTGGGCGTACACAGATACGCAGTATTTT.

V usage is TRBV27 and J usage is TRBJ2-3; no definite D call. Trimming stripped 3 bases from V and 5 bases from J, with 9 bases between. This CDR3 region has 13 residues. Germline CDR1 MNHEY, CDR2 SMNVEV (reference sequence). The CDR3 DNA is TGTGCCAGCAGTTTGTATCAGAAAGATACGCAGTATTTT. As protein: CASSLYQKDTQYF.

This clonotype was observed a handful of times. V gene TRBV7-6 combines with J gene TRBJ2-2; 9 bases are a match to TRBD2. Trimming took 4 bases from V and 7 from J; bases not matched to a gene: 13. The CDR3 length is 17 residues. The germline CDR1 and CDR2 sequences are SGHVS and FNYEAQ. The CDR3 nucleotides are TGTGCCAGCAGCTCCGCCAGCGGGGGGATAACCAGCGGGGAGCTGTTTTTT. Translated, it gives CASSSASGGITSGELFF.

In the case of this clonotype: At one end the junction does not follow the germline gene, possibly because of a read error. The chain is built from TRBV7-9 and TRBJ2-1, with no clear D. The CDR3 is 15 residues long. CDR1 is SEHNR and CDR2 is FQNEAQ in the germline V gene (reference sequence). Here the CDR3 reads CASSLERYGYNEQFF. For the CDR3, the DNA is TGTGCCAGCAGTTTAGAGCGATATGGCTACAATGAGCAGTTCTTC.

This clonotype was picked up a small number of times. The gene calls are TRBV11-2 and TRBJ2-3; D gene uncertain. Per the germline V gene, CDR1 is SGHAT and CDR2 is FQNNGV. CDR3 length equals 18 residues. V was shortened by 0 bases and J by 2 bases, with 18 bases between the two germline ends. In DNA, the CDR3 is TGTGCCAGCAGCTTAGATCCTCCCTGGGTAGCAGCCACAGATACGCAGTATTTT. It is translated as CASSLDPPWVAATDTQYF.

This clonotype has at least ten counts. V usage is TRBV7-2 and J usage is TRBJ1-5; 9 nucleotides agree with TRBD1. V dropped 5 bases and J dropped 4; count of bases not matched to a gene: 9. CDR3 size: 16 residues. The germline V gene has CDR1 SGHTA and CDR2 FQGNSA. DNA for the CDR3: TGTGCCAGCAGCCTCCCGGGACAGGGATGGAATCAGCCCCAGCATTTT. Amino acid sequence: CASSLPGQGWNQPQHF. Variable domain in full (rest from reference TRBV7-2 and TRBJ1-5): GAGVSQSPSNKVTEKGKDVELRCDPISGHTALYWYRQSLGQGLEFLIYFQGNSAPDKSGLPSDRFSAERTGGSVSTLTIQRTQQEDSAVYLCASSLPGQGWNQPQHFGDGTRLSIL.

This clonotype was counted only a few times. This chain links TRBV20-1 with TRBJ2-1; no clear D. The CDR3 is 11 amino acids. V was shortened by 0 bases and J by 6 bases, with 3 bases between the two germline ends. Germline V gene sequence: CDR1 DFQATT, CDR2 SNEGSKA (reference sequence). The CDR3 DNA follows: TGCAGTGCTAGAGAGGGCAATGAGCAGTTCTTC. Encoded protein: CSAREGNEQFF.

The chain joins TRBV12-3 or TRBV12-4 to TRBJ2-2; tentatively, D is TRBD1 (6 bases). Between the trimmed V and J ends, which lost 6 bases and 6 bases, there was a span of 14 bases. The CDR3 consists of 14 residues. The CDR3 bases are TGTGCCAGCAGCTCGACAGGATTCGCCGGGGAGCTGTTTTTT. Translated, it gives CASSSTGFAGELFF.

The chain employs TRBV27 and TRBJ1-5, with 9 bases aligning to TRBD1. Germline values: CDR1 MNHEY, CDR2 SMNVEV (reference sequence). J lost 1 base, V lost 5 bases, and 9 bases had no gene match. CDR3 size: 17 residues. CDR3: CASSPRDRVRSNQPQHF. The CDR3 DNA reads as TGTGCCAGCAGTCCCCGGGACAGGGTGCGGAGCAATCAGCCCCAGCATTTT.

This clonotype was observed a handful of times. The rearrangement links TRBV27 to TRBJ1-1; 10 bases agree with TRBD1. CDR3 length: 14 residues. V lost 3 bases and J lost 4; bases outside the gene matches: 2. Germline lookup yields CDR1 MNHEY and CDR2 SMNVEV (reference sequence). The CDR3 loop is CASSFRTGGTEAFF. The CDR3 bases are TGTGCCAGCAGTTTCCGGACAGGGGGCACTGAAGCTTTCTTT.

Only a few counts were recorded for this clonotype. This chain connects TRBV7-9 to TRBJ2-1; D is ambiguous. V lost 6 bases and J lost 3, with 12 bases in between. Per germline, CDR1 SEHNR and CDR2 FQNEAQ (reference sequence). The CDR3 length is 14 residues. CDR3 sequence (DNA): TGTGCCAGCAGTCCGGACGGATACTACAATGAGCAGTTCTTC. It yields the protein CASSPDGYYNEQFF.